This T cell receptor (beta chain) was identified during a study of shared clonotypes between healthy human individuals. The overall study: CD4 naive cells filled three plates per donor, CD4 memory three, CD8 naive two and CD8 memory one. Overall study findings and caveats: Non-shared clonotypes were found to have lower generation probabilities than the clonotypes that were shared by all four of the sorted-subset donors.

In its sample, this clone was seen once. Its target is not known. A much larger clone differs from this one at a single base, so this may be a read error. The germline gives CDR1 LGHNA, CDR2 YSLEER. This CDR3 region has 16 residues. Authors' data handling: ImmunoSEQ junction-only sequences lacked quality scores, so their filtering differed. Repertoires were generated with immunoSEQ multiplex PCR, while TCRdb's copy carries only in-frame clones and drops some. V and J calls and clone size are as listed in that table; D and trimming were resolved from the DNA. This table has around 330,000 clones, approximately 79% appearing once. Adult Caucasians living in Nashville, Tennessee made up all of the donors.

V usage is TRBV4-3 and J usage is TRBJ2-3, with 7 bases lining up with TRBD2. Specimen: memory CD4+ T cells sorted from blood. Subset described: CD45RA-negative fraction. This TCR derives from a man younger than 40 in good health. The CDR3 loop is CASSPKLAPRTNTQYF. The CDR3, as DNA: TGCGCCAGCAGCCCCAAACTAGCGCCTCGCACAAATACGCAGTATTTT.